Here is one TCR beta chain with its context. All enrollees were roughly 18 to 100 years old and from about two dozen US areas. This CDR3 has 18 residues. V lost 0 bases and J 0 bases, leaving 13 bases between the germline ends. Using immunoSEQ multiplex PCR, the repertoire was profiled, and TCRdb retains in-frame clones only, with some absent. This sample carries roughly 250,000 clones, around 88% of them seen once, and the ten largest clones take roughly 3.3%. The sample originates from a study of blood T cell repertoires in COVID-19. This receptor was obtained from a woman in her 40s with acute COVID-19. The material sequenced was PBMCs or T cells enriched from blood (not recorded which). This chain joins TRBV5-3 and TRBJ1-6, with D hard to call. TRBV5-3 is an ORF; its function is uncertain. In nucleotides, the CDR3 is TGTGCCAGAAGCTTGGGTGATGTGGGGAGCTCCTATAATTCACCCCTCCACTTT. Translation gives CARSLGDVGSSYNSPLHF.